Below are 20 T cell receptor beta chains sequenced from a single sample in a study of spatial heterogeneity in lung cancer. Via MiXCR, TCRdb re-called the 5' RACE reads, giving one row per CDR3 protein. The table lists some 40,000 distinct CDR3 sequences, approximately 5.6% of them singletons, with around 25% in the top ten. Time point: sample taken at primary tumor resection. This specimen was PBMCs, taken at surgery. Receptors were obtained from a female donor with early-stage non-small cell lung cancer.

This clonotype showed up just a few times. The chain uses TRBV20-1 and TRBJ2-7; perhaps TRBD2 as D (7 bases). This CDR3 comprises 14 residues. The V gene lost 6 bases and the J gene lost 1 base, with 16 bases spanning the gap. Germline values: CDR1 DFQATT, CDR2 SNEGSKA (reference sequence). The CDR3 loop is CSALGGGRSYEQYF. CDR3 coding DNA: TGCAGTGCCCTGGGGGGGGGCCGGTCCTACGAGCAGTACTTC.

The chain's CDR3 is CASSPGPNSGNTIYF. The CDR3 DNA sequence: TGTGCCAGCAGCCCGGGACCGAACTCTGGAAACACCATATATTTT. The chain combines TRBV7-9 with TRBJ1-3, with D possibly matching TRBD1 (5 bases). V lost 5 bases to trimming and J lost 0 bases, with 11 bases between them. The CDR3 is 15 amino acids. In germline, CDR1 is SEHNR, CDR2 FQNEAQ (reference sequence).

V is TRBV6-2 or TRBV6-3 and J is TRBJ2-7; a weak D match, TRBD2 (6 bases). The CDR3 loop spans 15 amino acids. The germline gives CDR1 MNHEY, CDR2 SVGEGT. The V end was cut by 6 bases, the J end by 3 bases, with 18 bases between. The CDR3 is CASSRYSGLVYEQYF. The CDR3 DNA is TGTGCCAGCAGCCGTTATAGCGGCCTTGTCTACGAGCAGTACTTC.

The table lists this clonotype with many counts. V gene TRBV7-2 combines with J gene TRBJ2-7; 8 nucleotides line up with TRBD2. CDR3 size: 16 residues. Germline V lookup: CDR1 SGHTA, CDR2 FQGNSA. V shed 2 bases, J shed 0 bases, and the junction held 6 bases outside the gene matches. The CDR3 DNA sequence: TGTGCCAGCAGCTTACGGGGGAGCGGGGGCTCCTACGAGCAGTACTTC. The encoded protein is CASSLRGSGGSYEQYF.

In this sample, this clonotype turned up many times. The chain is built from TRBV9 and TRBJ2-1; D is unresolved. The germline V and J ends were trimmed by 1 base and 8 bases, with 10 bases remaining between them. The CDR3 covers 13 residues. CDR1 and CDR2 from the germline V gene are SGDLS and YYNGEE. The CDR3 sequence is CASSVPGSYEQFF. CDR3 in DNA: TGTGCCAGCAGCGTACCCGGATCGTATGAGCAGTTCTTC.

The gene calls are TRBV5-5 and TRBJ2-7; 12 bases agree with TRBD1. This CDR3 is 15 amino acids long. Germline V gene data show CDR1 as SGHKS and CDR2 as YYEKEE (reference sequence). The J segment lost 5 bases and the V segment lost 4 bases, leaving 7 bases of the junction unmatched. CDR3 in amino acids: CASSRRDRGPNEQYF. The DNA of the CDR3 is TGTGCCAGCAGCCGCCGGGACAGGGGGCCCAACGAGCAGTACTTC. The whole variable domain, remainder taken from reference TRBV5-5 and TRBJ2-7, is DAGVTQSPTHLIKTRGQQVTLRCSPISGHKSVSWYQQVLGQGPQFIFQYYEKEERGRGNFPDRFSARQFPNYSSELNVNALLLGDSALYLCASSRRDRGPNEQYFGPGTRLTVT.

This clonotype showed up many times. The CDR3 protein is CASSSRTQYEQYF. The DNA of the CDR3 is TGTGCCAGCAGCTCGCGGACTCAATACGAGCAGTACTTC. The genes are TRBV7-8 and TRBJ2-7; a weak D match, TRBD2 (5 bases). V dropped 4 bases and J dropped 4 bases, with 11 bases sitting between them. The CDR3 is 13 residues long. Germline CDR1 SGHVS, CDR2 FQNEAQ.

V is TRBV24-1 and J is TRBJ1-2; D is unresolved. Germline loops: CDR1 KGHDR, CDR2 SFDVKD. Trimming left V 4 bases short and J 4 bases short, with 9 bases between. This CDR3 has 13 amino acids. The CDR3, as DNA: TGTGCCACCAGTGACGGAGGGTCCTATGGCTACACCTTC. Amino acids: CATSDGGSYGYTF.

The chain has TRBV6-1 and TRBJ2-7; possible D gene TRBD1, 6 bases. CDR1 is MNHNS and CDR2 is SASEGT in the germline V gene. This CDR3 contains 13 residues. Trimming removed 6 bases from V and 4 bases from J, with 13 bases in between. The CDR3 DNA sequence: TGTGCCAGCAGAGCCGGACAGTTGTACGAGCAGTACTTC. Translating gives CASRAGQLYEQYF.

At least ten counts were recorded for this clonotype. This sequence joins TRBV10-3 and TRBJ2-7; the D is unclear. The CDR3 spans 11 residues. Germline V gene data show CDR1 as ENHRY and CDR2 as SYGVKD. Trimming shortened V by 2 bases and J by 6 bases, and 5 bases separated the two germline ends. The DNA of the CDR3 is TGTGCCATCAGTGAGCTTCGCGAGCAGTACTTC. Translation: CAISELREQYF.

This clonotype occurred many times. V is TRBV10-3 and J is TRBJ2-7; D could derive from TRBD1 or TRBD2 (5 bases each). This CDR3 is built from 14 residues. Trimming took 7 bases from V and 5 from J, leaving 18 bases between them. Germline V gives CDR1 ENHRY, CDR2 SYGVKD. CDR3 coding DNA: TGTGCCATCAAGGGGATGGACGGGAACCACGAGCAGTACTTC. This sequence encodes CAIKGMDGNHEQYF.

This clonotype was detected only a few times. The J gene is TRBJ1-1, the V gene TRBV28; D may be TRBD1 (6 bases). Trimming left V 7 bases short and J 4 bases short, with 16 bases between. Per germline, CDR1 MDHEN and CDR2 SYDVKM. This CDR3 is built from 14 residues. The CDR3 loop is CASKRSGAGTEAFF. Here the CDR3 DNA reads TGTGCCAGCAAGAGGTCAGGGGCGGGCACTGAAGCTTTCTTT.

This clonotype was observed at least ten times. The chain employs TRBV11-1 and TRBJ2-1; 10 bases are shared with TRBD1. V lost 5 bases, J lost 4 bases, and 11 bases stayed unmatched. This CDR3 is 17 amino acids long. Germline V gives CDR1 SGHAT, CDR2 FQDESV (reference sequence). The CDR3 DNA reads as TGTGCCAGCAGCCCCGACTGGGGGACAGGGGCATACAATGAGCAGTTCTTC. It translates to CASSPDWGTGAYNEQFF.

The V gene is TRBV5-4, the J gene TRBJ2-1; 13 positions agree with TRBD2. The CDR3 is 15 residues long. The V gene's germline CDR1 is SGHNT and CDR2 YYREEE (reference sequence). The V segment lost 5 bases and the J segment 7 bases; nucleotides outside the gene matches: 6. CDR3 loop: CASRRGTSGVNEQFF. The CDR3 DNA follows: TGTGCCAGCAGACGCGGGACTAGCGGGGTAAATGAGCAGTTCTTC.

This clonotype was detected a few times. V and J are TRBV6-5 and TRBJ1-2; the D is unclear. Germline CDR1 is MNHEY and CDR2 is SVGAGI. Trimming pared 5 bases from V and 2 bases from J, leaving 12 bases between. This CDR3 spans 14 amino acids. CDR3 loop: CASSPGLGNYGYTF. The CDR3 nucleotides are TGTGCCAGCAGTCCGGGGTTGGGGAACTATGGCTACACCTTC.

This clonotype was recorded many times. The chain joins TRBV5-1 to TRBJ2-5, with 7 nucleotides matching TRBD1. The germline gives CDR1 SGHRS, CDR2 YFSETQ. The trim removed 7 bases at V and 2 bases at J, leaving 17 bases unmatched. This CDR3 has 17 amino acids. In nucleotides, the CDR3 is TGCGCCAGCCTCGCGCATAGAACGACAGGGCAACAAGAGACCCAGTACTTC. It yields the protein CASLAHRTTGQQETQYF.

This clonotype was picked up many times. The chain uses TRBV2 and TRBJ1-3; D remains ambiguous. This CDR3 is built from 16 residues. The germline V gene has CDR1 SNHLY and CDR2 FYNNEI. Trimming pared 3 bases from V and 2 bases from J, leaving 14 bases between. The CDR3 nucleotides read TGTGCCAGCAGTGATTTATCGGCGAGAACTGGAAACACCATATATTTT. Translating it yields CASSDLSARTGNTIYF.

Details on this clonotype: This may stem from a read error, because a much larger clone lies one nucleotide away. The V gene is TRBV27, the J gene TRBJ2-3, with D possibly matching TRBD1 (6 bases). This CDR3 contains 14 residues. V was trimmed by 11 bases and J by 4 bases, leaving 19 bases between them. CDR1 and CDR2 from the germline V gene are MNHEY and SMNVEV (reference sequence). DNA of the CDR3: TGTGCCGCCTCGGGGCAGGGGAGCCCAGATACGCAGTATTTT. The encoded protein is CAASGQGSPDTQYF.

This clonotype was recorded at least ten times. The gene calls are TRBV7-2 and TRBJ2-7; 7 nucleotides match TRBD2. CDR3 length: 15 amino acids. Germline assignment: CDR1 SGHTA and CDR2 FQGNSA. With V trimmed by 1 base and J by 3 bases, 6 bases remained unmatched. CDR3: CASSLDWASGYEQYF. The CDR3 nucleotides are TGTGCCAGCAGCTTAGATTGGGCTAGCGGCTACGAGCAGTACTTC.

J is TRBJ2-2 and V is TRBV12-3 or TRBV12-4; tentative D call: TRBD1 (6 bases). V lost 9 bases to trimming and J lost 3 bases, with 14 bases between them. This CDR3 is 14 amino acids long. The CDR3 DNA follows: TGTGCCAGTGAAACCCGACAGGACACCGGGGAGCTGTTTTTT. This encodes CASETRQDTGELFF.